This T cell receptor beta chain was identified in a study of blood T cell repertoires in COVID-19. Assay: immunoSEQ multiplex PCR; the TCRdb copy retains only in-frame clones and omits some. Altogether roughly 170,000 clones are present, about 75% being singletons, with the ten largest covering approximately 26%. Trimming removed 6 bases from V and 6 bases from J, with 11 bases in between. There are 12 residues in the CDR3. Germline V CDR1 and CDR2: SNHLY, FYNNEI. The J gene is TRBJ1-1, the V gene TRBV2; D is uncertain. The sequence derives from a woman between 65 and 79 years old with acute or convalescent COVID-19. The sequenced sample consisted of peripheral blood. CDR3 loop: CASSLYRSEAFF. The CDR3 DNA reads TGTGCCAGCAGCCTATATCGGTCTGAAGCTTTCTTT.